The rows below give T cell receptor beta chains drawn from one sample of a study of T-cell memory formation after mild COVID-19. Each CDR3 protein gets one entry after TCRdb re-called the 5' RACE reads with MiXCR. The repertoire holds 470,000 or so distinct CDR3 sequences, with 20% to 25% as singletons. Material for sequencing was PBMCs or a T cell subset sorted from them (not recorded which). The receptors stem from an adult woman who had mild COVID-19 (a few samples of this study predate the infection). Cell type and time point are not known. Each CDR3 is given with its conserved first and last residue. D genes are given only for firm matches. Where a row states a size, it is once, few, many or the class of an expanded clone; other rows omit it.

v_call	d_call	j_call	clone_size	cdr3_nt	cdr3_aa
TRBV12-3/TRBV12-4	NA	TRBJ2-4	few	TGTGCCAGCAGTATAACTAGATATCAGTACTTC	CASSITRYQYF
TRBV20-1	NA	TRBJ2-3	few	TGCAGTCCAGGGAGCACAGATACGCAGTATTTT	CSPGSTDTQYF
TRBV18	TRBD1	TRBJ2-1	NA	TGTGCCAGCCGACAGGGTGGGTCCTACAATGAGCAGTTCTTC	CASRQGGSYNEQFF
TRBV7-3	NA	TRBJ2-3	few	TGTGCCAGCAGCCCATTCGGCGCGCGGACGACAGATACGCAGTATTTT	CASSPFGARTTDTQYF
TRBV3-1	NA	TRBJ2-7	NA	TGTGCCAGCAGCCAAGCGACTACTGACGAGCAGTACTTC	CASSQATTDEQYF
TRBV5-1	TRBD2	TRBJ2-1	NA	TGCGCCAGCAGCCTCATTAGCGGGGGACCCTACAATGAGCAGTTCTTC	CASSLISGGPYNEQFF
TRBV18	TRBD2	TRBJ2-7	few	TGTGCCAGCTCACCACCAACTAGCGGACTCTACGAGCAGTACTTC	CASSPPTSGLYEQYF
TRBV4-3	NA	TRBJ2-6	few	TGCGCCAGCAGCCAAGATCGTAGAATATCGAGCTCTGGGGCCAACGTCCTGACTTTC	CASSQDRRISSSGANVLTF
TRBV5-1	NA	TRBJ2-1	NA	TGCGCCAGCAGCTTGAGACAGGCGGACACCGGGAAAAGTGAGCAGTTCTTC	CASSLRQADTGKSEQFF
TRBV3-1	TRBD1	TRBJ2-5	few	TGTGCCAGCAGCCAAGGCCCCGGGACAGGGGAAGAGACCCAGTACTTC	CASSQGPGTGEETQYF
TRBV27	TRBD1	TRBJ2-1	NA	TGTGCCAGCAGTTCCCCGGGACAGGGGCCTGAGCAGTTCTTC	CASSSPGQGPEQFF
TRBV4-2	NA	TRBJ2-7	few	TGTGCCAGCAGCCAGCGGGGGCAGGATTACGAGCAGTACTTC	CASSQRGQDYEQYF
TRBV9	TRBD2	TRBJ2-1	few	TGTGCCAGCAGCGTAGACGCGGGAGGGAACTACAATGAGCAGTTCTTC	CASSVDAGGNYNEQFF
TRBV18	NA	TRBJ1-5	once	TGTGCCAGCTCACCACCAGGTACAACGGGTCAGCCCCAGCATTTT	CASSPPGTTGQPQHF
TRBV6-1	NA	TRBJ1-2	NA	TGTGCCAGCAGTGAAACAAATGGCTACACCTTC	CASSETNGYTF
TRBV9	NA	TRBJ2-7	NA	TGTGCCAGCAGCGTAGCGGGCGGGTTCTCCTACGAGCAGTACTTC	CASSVAGGFSYEQYF
TRBV7-9	NA	TRBJ1-1	many	TGTGCCAGCAGCTTAATAGGGCCCACTGAAGCTTTCTTT	CASSLIGPTEAFF
TRBV19	NA	TRBJ2-7	NA	TGTGCCAGTAGTAAACTCCGGGACTTCCCCTACGAGCAGTACTTC	CASSKLRDFPYEQYF
TRBV3-1	NA	TRBJ1-2	few	TGTGCCAGCAGCCAAGATCATAGCCTCCGGGAGCCCTATGGCTACACCTTC	CASSQDHSLREPYGYTF
TRBV7-8	TRBD2	TRBJ2-5	few	TGTGCCAGCAGCTTAGGGGGACTAGCGGTTATGAGGACGAGCCAGTACTTC	CASSLGGLAVMRTSQYF
TRBV5-6	TRBD2	TRBJ2-1	few	TGTGCCAGCAGCTCGGGATCACTAGCGGGAGAGTTGAATGAGCAGTTCTTC	CASSSGSLAGELNEQFF
TRBV5-1	NA	TRBJ2-1	NA	TGCGCCAGCAGCTCCTCCGTGGGGGAAAATGAGCAGTTCTTC	CASSSSVGENEQFF
TRBV7-3	TRBD2	TRBJ2-3	few	TGTGCCAGCAGCTTTCGCGGGGGGGGTGACTATAGCACAGATACGCAGTATTTT	CASSFRGGGDYSTDTQYF
TRBV5-1	NA	TRBJ2-7	few	TGCGCCAGCAGCTTGGGGGGTCAGTCCTACGAGCAGTACTTC	CASSLGGQSYEQYF
TRBV7-2	NA	TRBJ2-3	few	TGTGCCAGCAGCTTAGACACAGTTAGCACAGATACGCAGTATTTT	CASSLDTVSTDTQYF
TRBV6-2/TRBV6-3	NA	TRBJ2-3	few	TGTGCCAGCAGTTACAGCCCAGCGGATGCTAGCACAGATACGCAGTATTTT	CASSYSPADASTDTQYF
TRBV7-6	NA	TRBJ1-1	NA	TGTGCCAGCAGCTTCGTCGGGGGCACTGAAGCTTTCTTT	CASSFVGGTEAFF
TRBV5-4	TRBD1	TRBJ1-2	NA	TGTGCCAGCAGCTTGGATTCAGGGGGGGGTGGCTACACCTTC	CASSLDSGGGGYTF
TRBV30	NA	TRBJ2-7	NA	TGTGCCTGGCAACCTGGGAGACAGGACTACGAGCAGTACTTC	CAWQPGRQDYEQYF
TRBV7-9	NA	TRBJ2-7	NA	TGTGCCAGCAGCTTTGCAGGGATAGGCTCCTACGAGCAGTACTTC	CASSFAGIGSYEQYF
TRBV20-1	NA	TRBJ2-5	NA	TGCAGTGCCCACCCGATGGGCCGGGGGGAGACCCAGTACTTC	CSAHPMGRGETQYF
TRBV12-3/TRBV12-4	NA	TRBJ2-1	few	TGTGCCAGCAGCCCGGTAGGGGAGGTGGGAGGGGGGAATGAGCAGTTCTTC	CASSPVGEVGGGNEQFF
TRBV2	TRBD2	TRBJ2-3	few	TGTGCCAGCAGTAAAGGACTAGCGGGAGATACGCAGTATTTT	CASSKGLAGDTQYF
TRBV19	NA	TRBJ1-2	NA	TGTGCCAGTAGTAATGCGGGTTCGGACTATGGCTACACCTTC	CASSNAGSDYGYTF
TRBV12-3/TRBV12-4	NA	TRBJ2-7	NA	TGTGCCAGCAGTTTAGATACAGCTCACGAGCAGTACTTC	CASSLDTAHEQYF
TRBV7-9	NA	TRBJ2-7	NA	TGTGCCAGCAGCTTAAGAACCGGACAGTTCCCCTACGAGCAGTACTTC	CASSLRTGQFPYEQYF
TRBV6-2/TRBV6-3	TRBD2	TRBJ2-1	NA	TGTGCCAGCAGGTTTTCTAGCGGGAGCAGAAATGAGCAGTTCTTC	CASRFSSGSRNEQFF
TRBV27	NA	TRBJ1-6	few	TGTGCCAGCAGCTGGGACCTCAATTCACCCCTCCACTTT	CASSWDLNSPLHF
TRBV3-1	NA	TRBJ1-1	many	TGTGCCAGCAGTCCCGGGTGGGGGGTTCTGGACACTGAAGCTTTCTTT	CASSPGWGVLDTEAFF
TRBV7-3	TRBD1	TRBJ2-1	few	TGTGCCAGCAGCCAACAGGGGAGCTCCTACAATGAGCAGTTCTTC	CASSQQGSSYNEQFF
TRBV4-2	NA	TRBJ1-1	few	TGTGCCAGCAGCCACAGTTATCGAGGAGAAGCTTTCTTT	CASSHSYRGEAFF
TRBV18	NA	TRBJ2-1	NA	TGTGCCAGCTCACGGGTCGGGAGCACCTACAATGAGCAGTTCTTC	CASSRVGSTYNEQFF
TRBV5-1	NA	TRBJ2-1	NA	TGCGCCAGCAGCTCAGGGATGGCAGGGCCCTACAATGAGCAGTTCTTC	CASSSGMAGPYNEQFF
TRBV6-5	NA	TRBJ1-5	few	TGTGCCAGCAGTTTGGGGGAAAGTCAGCCCCAGCATTTT	CASSLGESQPQHF
TRBV20-1	NA	TRBJ2-1	NA	TGCAGTGCTGGGGGGTTAGGGTCCTACAATGAGCAGTTCTTC	CSAGGLGSYNEQFF
TRBV12-3/TRBV12-4	NA	TRBJ2-7	many	TGTGCTTCAGCTCGGATTTTGTCGTACCCCAACGAGCAGTACTTC	CASARILSYPNEQYF
TRBV11-2	NA	TRBJ2-7	NA	TGTGCCAGCAGCTTAGGTGCGGGGAGGTACTACGAGCAGTACTTC	CASSLGAGRYYEQYF
TRBV7-8	TRBD1	TRBJ2-1	NA	TGTGCCAGCAGCTTACCGGGACAGTTTGGACGTGAGCAGTTCTTC	CASSLPGQFGREQFF
TRBV19	NA	TRBJ2-1	few	TGTGCCAGTAGTATTTGGGAAAACAATGAGCAGTTCTTC	CASSIWENNEQFF
TRBV15	NA	TRBJ2-2	few	TGTGCCACCAGCACTCAGACAGGGGTCGGGAGGGCCGGGGAGCTGTTTTTT	CATSTQTGVGRAGELFF
TRBV9	TRBD2	TRBJ2-1	NA	TGTGCCAGCAGCATGACCGGGACTAGCGGGGGGGCAGGCAATGAGCAGTTCTTC	CASSMTGTSGGAGNEQFF
TRBV5-1	TRBD1	TRBJ1-1	NA	TGCGCCAGCAGTTCTCCCACCAGGACAGGGGGTAGCACTGAAGCTTTCTTT	CASSSPTRTGGSTEAFF
TRBV20-1	NA	TRBJ2-2	NA	TGCAGTGCTAGGGACATCGCGAACACCGGGGAGCTGTTTTTT	CSARDIANTGELFF
TRBV27	TRBD1	TRBJ1-5	many	TGTGCCAGCAGACTGACCGGGACAGGGGGATCACAGCCCCAGCATTTT	CASRLTGTGGSQPQHF
TRBV7-9	NA	TRBJ1-5	few	TGTGCCAGCAGCTTAGACCAGGGGTATAGCAATCAGCCCCAGCATTTT	CASSLDQGYSNQPQHF